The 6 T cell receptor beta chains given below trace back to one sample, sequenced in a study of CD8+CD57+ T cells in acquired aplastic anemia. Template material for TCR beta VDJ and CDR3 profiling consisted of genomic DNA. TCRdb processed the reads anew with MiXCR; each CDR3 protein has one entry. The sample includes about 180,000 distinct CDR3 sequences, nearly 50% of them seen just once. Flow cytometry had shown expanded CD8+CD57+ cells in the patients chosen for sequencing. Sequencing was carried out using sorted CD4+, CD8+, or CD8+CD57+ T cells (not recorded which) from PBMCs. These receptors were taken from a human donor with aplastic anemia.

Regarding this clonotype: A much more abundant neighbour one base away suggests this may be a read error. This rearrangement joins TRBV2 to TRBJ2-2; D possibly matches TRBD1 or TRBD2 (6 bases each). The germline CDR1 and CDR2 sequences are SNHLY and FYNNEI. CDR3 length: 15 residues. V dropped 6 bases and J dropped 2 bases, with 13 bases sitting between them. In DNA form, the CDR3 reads TGTGCCAGCAGGGGACCGGGGGCTAACACCGGGGAGCTGTTTTTT. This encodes CASRGPGANTGELFF.

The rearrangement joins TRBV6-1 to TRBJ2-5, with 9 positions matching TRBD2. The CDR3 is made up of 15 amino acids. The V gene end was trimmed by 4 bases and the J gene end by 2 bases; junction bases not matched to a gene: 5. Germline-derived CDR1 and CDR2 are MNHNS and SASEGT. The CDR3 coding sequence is TGTGCCAGCAGTGGGAGAGCGGGGGGTCAAGAGACCCAGTACTTC. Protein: CASSGRAGGQETQYF.

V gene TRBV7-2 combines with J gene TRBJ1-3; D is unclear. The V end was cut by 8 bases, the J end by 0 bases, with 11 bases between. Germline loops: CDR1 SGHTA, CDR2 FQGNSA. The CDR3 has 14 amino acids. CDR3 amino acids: CASPTPNSGNTIYF. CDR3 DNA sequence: TGTGCCAGCCCCACACCCAACTCTGGAAACACCATATATTTT.

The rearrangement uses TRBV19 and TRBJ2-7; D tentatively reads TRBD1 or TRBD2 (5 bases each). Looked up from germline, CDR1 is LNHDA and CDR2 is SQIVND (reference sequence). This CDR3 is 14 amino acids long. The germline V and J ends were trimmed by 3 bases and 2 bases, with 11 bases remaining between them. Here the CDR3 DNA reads TGTGCCAGTAGTATCGGGGCCGGACCCTACGAGCAGTACTTC. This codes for CASSIGAGPYEQYF. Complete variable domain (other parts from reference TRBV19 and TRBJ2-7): DGGITQSPKYLFRKEGQNVTLSCEQNLNHDAMYWYRQDPGQGLRLIYYSQIVNDFQKGDIAEGYSVSREKKESFPLTVTSAQKNPTAFYLCASSIGAGPYEQYFGPGTRLTVT.

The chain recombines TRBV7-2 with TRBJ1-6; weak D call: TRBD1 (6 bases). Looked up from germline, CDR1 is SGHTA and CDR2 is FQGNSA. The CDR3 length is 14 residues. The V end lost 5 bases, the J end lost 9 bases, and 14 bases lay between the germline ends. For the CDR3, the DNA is TGTGCCAGCAGCCATGGACAGACGGCTTCACCCCTCCACTTT. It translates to CASSHGQTASPLHF.

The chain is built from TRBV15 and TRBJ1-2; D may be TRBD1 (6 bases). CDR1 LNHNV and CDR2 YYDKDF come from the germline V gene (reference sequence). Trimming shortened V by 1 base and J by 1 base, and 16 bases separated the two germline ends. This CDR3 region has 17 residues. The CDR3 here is CATSRGLNREDNYGYTF. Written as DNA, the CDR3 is TGTGCCACCAGCAGAGGCCTTAACAGGGAGGATAACTATGGCTACACCTTC.